This T cell receptor (beta chain) emerged from a study of Tregs in tolerant kidney transplant recipients. Unstimulated Tregs (CD4+CD25+CD127-) and CD4+CD25- non-Tregs were sorted from PBMCs. Trimming shortened V by 3 bases and J by 4 bases, and 13 bases separated the two germline ends. This CDR3 is built from 15 residues. Germline loops: CDR1 LNHDA, CDR2 SQIVND (reference sequence). TCRdb keeps only in-frame clones here, not all; method: immunoSEQ multiplex PCR. The sample lists over 85,000 clones, under 95% occurring once. This sample comprised CD4+ T cells from blood, obtained before the transplant. The V gene is TRBV19, the J gene TRBJ1-5; unclear D gene. The origin of this receptor is a human donor who received a combined kidney and bone marrow transplant. This CDR3 reads CASSIEIIWNQPQHF. In DNA, the CDR3 is TGTGCCAGTAGTATCGAGATCATTTGGAATCAGCCCCAGCATTTT. The variable domain in full, with the rest retrieved from reference TRBV19 and TRBJ1-5, is DGGITQSPKYLFRKEGQNVTLSCEQNLNHDAMYWYRQDPGQGLRLIYYSQIVNDFQKGDIAEGYSVSREKKESFPLTVTSAQKNPTAFYLCASSIEIIWNQPQHFGDGTRLSIL.